This T cell receptor (beta chain) was recovered during a study of blood T cell repertoires in COVID-19. Germline CDR1 SGHDN, CDR2 FVKESK. The ends were cut back, 2 bases at V and 0 bases at J, with 14 bases in the middle. The CDR3 covers 17 residues. As processed by the authors: The assay estimated nucleated cells by amplifying reference gene primers. Clones were sequenced by immunoSEQ multiplex PCR, and TCRdb holds only the in-frame ones, with some missing. Clone size and the V and J calls come from that table; the DNA yielded D and trimming. Of under 200,000 clones detected, 84% appear once; the ten largest clones hold approximately 3%. This clone was observed a handful of times.

This sequence joins TRBV14 and TRBJ1-3; no clear D gene. Sequencing input: PBMCs or T cells enriched from blood (not recorded which). This TCR derives from a young woman who had been exposed to COVID-19. CDR3 sequence (DNA): TGTGCCAGCAGCCAATTTATATGGGAGAGCTCTGGAAACACCATATATTTT. Translated: CASSQFIWESSGNTIYF. The full variable domain, rest sourced from reference TRBV14 and TRBJ1-3, is EAGVTQFPSHSVIEKGQTVTLRCDPISGHDNLYWYRRVMGKEIKFLLHFVKESKQDESGMPNNRFLAERTGGTYSTLKVQPAELEDSGVYFCASSQFIWESSGNTIYFGEGSWLTVV.